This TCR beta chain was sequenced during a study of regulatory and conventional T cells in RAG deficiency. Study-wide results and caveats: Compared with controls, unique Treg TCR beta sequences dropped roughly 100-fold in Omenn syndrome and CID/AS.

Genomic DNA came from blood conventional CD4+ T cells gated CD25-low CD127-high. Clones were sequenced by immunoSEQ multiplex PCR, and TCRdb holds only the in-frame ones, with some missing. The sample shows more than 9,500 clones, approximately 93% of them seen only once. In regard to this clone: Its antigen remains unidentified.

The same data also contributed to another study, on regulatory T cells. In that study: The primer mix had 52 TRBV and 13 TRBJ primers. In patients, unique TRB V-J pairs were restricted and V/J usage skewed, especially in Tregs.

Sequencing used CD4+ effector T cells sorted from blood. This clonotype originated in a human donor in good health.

In nucleotides, the CDR3 is TGTGCCAGCAGCTTAGTCGGAAACTATGGCTACACCTTC. Translating it yields CASSLVGNYGYTF. The gene calls are TRBV7-9 and TRBJ1-2; D call uncertain. The V gene's germline CDR1 is SEHNR and CDR2 FQNEAQ (reference sequence). This CDR3 is built from 13 residues. With 1 base removed from V and 2 bases from J, the gap between germline ends came to 5 bases.